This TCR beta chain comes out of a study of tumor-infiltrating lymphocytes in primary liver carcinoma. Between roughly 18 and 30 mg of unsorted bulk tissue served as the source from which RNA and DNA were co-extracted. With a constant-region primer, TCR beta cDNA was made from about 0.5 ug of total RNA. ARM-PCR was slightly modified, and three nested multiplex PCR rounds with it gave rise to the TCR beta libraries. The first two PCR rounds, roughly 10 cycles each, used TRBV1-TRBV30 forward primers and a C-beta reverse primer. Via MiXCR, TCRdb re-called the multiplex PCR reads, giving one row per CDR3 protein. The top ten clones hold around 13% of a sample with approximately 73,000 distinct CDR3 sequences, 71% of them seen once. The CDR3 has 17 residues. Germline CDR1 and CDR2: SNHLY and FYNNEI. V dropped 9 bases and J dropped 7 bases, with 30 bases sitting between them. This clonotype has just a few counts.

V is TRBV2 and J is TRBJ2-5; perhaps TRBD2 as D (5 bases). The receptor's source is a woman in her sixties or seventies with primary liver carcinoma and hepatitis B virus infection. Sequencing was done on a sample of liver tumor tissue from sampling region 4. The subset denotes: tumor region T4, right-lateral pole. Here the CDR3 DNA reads TGTGCCAGTAGCGCTTATACCGGGAACCAGGCAATGAGGACCCAGTACTTC. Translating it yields CASSAYTGNQAMRTQYF.